These 5 T cell receptor beta chains were sequenced from one sample in a study of human T cells and chemical hapten exposure. TCRdb fed the RACE reads into MiXCR, producing one record per CDR3 protein. This table has about 77,000 distinct CDR3 sequences, 14% appearing once. Time point described: pre-sensitization, week 0. Treatment here: therapeutic diphenylcyclopropenone sensitization with weekly scalp DPC. The specimen comprised whole blood, sampled in connection with sensitization to the hapten diphenylcyclopropenone (DPC). The receptor set was obtained from a woman between 45 and 65 years old with alopecia areata. Some clones in this sample may be carry-over from other donors' samples.

This clonotype was seen at least ten times. The chain employs TRBV24-1 and TRBJ2-1, with 10 bases lining up with TRBD1. V shed 7 bases and J 6 bases; nucleotides not matched to a gene: 8. Germline CDR1 KGHDR, CDR2 SFDVKD. The CDR3 extends over 15 amino acids. This CDR3 reads CATRGAGQGSNEQFF. CDR3 coding DNA: TGTGCCACCAGGGGGGCGGGACAGGGGTCCAATGAGCAGTTCTTC.

There are a few counts of this clonotype. This is likely a read error, given that the CDR3 carries no conserved phenylalanine or tryptophan at its end. The V gene is TRBV20-1, the J gene TRBJ2-7; 11 nucleotides agree with TRBD2. The CDR3 loop spans 15 amino acids. The J segment lost 5 bases and the V segment lost 6 bases, leaving 12 bases of the junction unmatched. CDR1 DFQATT and CDR2 SNEGSKA come from the germline V gene (reference sequence). The CDR3 loop is CSAPSRLAGFNEQYL. In DNA, the CDR3 is TGCAGTGCACCCTCGCGACTAGCGGGATTTAACGAGCAGTACCTC.

In its sample, this clonotype was seen many times. J is TRBJ1-2 and V is TRBV20-1; D gene ambiguous. Germline V CDR1 and CDR2: DFQATT, SNEGSKA (reference sequence). Trimming left V 6 bases short and J 1 base short, with 15 bases between. CDR3 size: 14 residues. The CDR3: CSALQSTLNYGYTF. The CDR3 DNA reads TGCAGTGCATTACAGAGCACTCTTAACTATGGCTACACCTTC.

This clonotype has a handful of counts. The rearrangement uses TRBV7-2 and TRBJ2-2; the match to TRBD2 covers 10 bases. Germline CDR1 SGHTA, CDR2 FQGNSA. The CDR3 loop spans 16 amino acids. The V gene end was trimmed by 3 bases and the J gene end by 4 bases; junction bases not matched to a gene: 5. CDR3 DNA sequence: TGTGCCAGCAGCTTCTCCGGGACTAGCGTCACCGGGGAGCTGTTTTTT. This gives the protein CASSFSGTSVTGELFF.

This clonotype has a count of ten or more. The chain couples TRBV20-1 to TRBJ2-7; a possible D gene is TRBD2 (6 bases). Trimming stripped 2 bases from V and 5 bases from J, with 10 bases between. Germline V gene data show CDR1 as DFQATT and CDR2 as SNEGSKA (reference sequence). The CDR3 runs 12 residues. The CDR3 nucleotides are TGCAGTGCTAGAACCGGGACTCACGAGCAGTACTTC. As protein: CSARTGTHEQYF.